This entry lists 11 T cell receptor beta chains sequenced from one sample in a study of radiotherapy plus CTLA-4 blockade in lung cancer. Profiling relied on immunoSEQ multiplex PCR, and the TCRdb table lists in-frame clones only, not all of them. The sample contains more than 90,000 clones, almost 90% of which appear only once. The sample in question was peripheral blood, obtained from a patient treated with radiotherapy plus ipilimumab. The receptors originated from a human donor with non-small cell lung cancer that progressed on radiotherapy plus ipilimumab.

This sequence joins TRBV7-8 and TRBJ1-2, with D unresolved. V was clipped by 2 bases and J by 2 bases, with 9 bases between them. The germline CDR1 and CDR2 sequences are SGHVS and FQNEAQ. This CDR3 contains 14 residues. CDR3 amino acids: CASSLQISNYGYTF. DNA of the CDR3: TGTGCCAGCAGCTTACAAATTTCCAACTATGGCTACACCTTC.

The gene calls are TRBV2 and TRBJ1-1; D perhaps matches TRBD1 (6 bases). V was shortened by 4 bases and J by 4 bases, with 13 bases between the two germline ends. Germline assignment: CDR1 SNHLY and CDR2 FYNNEI. The CDR3 contains 14 residues. CDR3 residues: CASSAILRGTEAFF. The DNA for the CDR3 is TGTGCCAGCAGTGCAATCCTCAGGGGCACTGAAGCTTTCTTT.

A remark on this clone: Other DNA sequences from this sample encode an identical CDR3 as well. The J gene is TRBJ2-1, the V gene TRBV5-1; the match to TRBD2 covers 8 bases. Germline values: CDR1 SGHRS, CDR2 YFSETQ. The CDR3 runs 13 residues. The junction had 6 bases not matched to a gene; V was cut back by 4 bases and J by 9 bases. This CDR3 reads CASSGRGAGEQFF. CDR3 in DNA: TGCGCCAGCAGCGGGCGGGGGGCGGGTGAGCAGTTCTTC.

This chain links TRBV7-3 with TRBJ1-1, with no clear D. V was clipped by 5 bases and J by 1 base, with 14 bases between them. The germline V gene has CDR1 SGHTA and CDR2 FQGTGA. The CDR3 contains 15 residues. The CDR3 sequence: CASSPDSNPNTEAFF. The CDR3 DNA is TGTGCCAGCAGCCCAGACTCCAATCCGAACACTGAAGCTTTCTTT.

V usage is TRBV6-1 and J usage is TRBJ1-1; TRBD1 is a possible D gene (6 bases). V dropped 7 bases and J dropped 5 bases, with 14 bases sitting between them. Germline V gene lookup returns CDR1 MNHNS and CDR2 SASEGT. The CDR3 runs to 13 residues. CDR3 in amino acids: CASNTGSRTEAFF. The CDR3, as DNA: TGTGCCAGCAATACAGGGTCCCGAACTGAAGCTTTCTTT.

The chain has TRBV5-1 and TRBJ2-7; 9 bases align to TRBD1. The germline gives CDR1 SGHRS, CDR2 YFSETQ. The CDR3 contains 14 residues. The J segment lost 4 bases and the V segment lost 4 bases, leaving 6 bases of the junction unmatched. CDR3 in amino acids: CASSGDRGAYEQYF. The CDR3 nucleotides are TGCGCCAGCAGCGGAGACAGGGGGGCGTACGAGCAGTACTTC.

This chain links TRBV7-6 with TRBJ2-3, with TRBD2 matching over 10 bases. The CDR3 contains 14 residues. J gave up 7 bases and V 4 bases, and 5 bases lay outside the gene matches. The germline V gene has CDR1 SGHVS and CDR2 FNYEAQ. The CDR3 bases are TGTGCCAGCAGCTCCAGCGGGAGGGCGTATACGCAGTATTTT. Its translation: CASSSSGRAYTQYF.

The chain recombines TRBV4-1 with TRBJ1-1; no firm D call. Trimming shortened V by 1 base and J by 0 bases, and 6 bases separated the two germline ends. This CDR3 spans 14 amino acids. Germline loops: CDR1 MGHRA, CDR2 YSYEKL. This CDR3 is CASSQAQLNTEAFF. The CDR3 DNA is TGCGCCAGCAGCCAAGCTCAGCTGAACACTGAAGCTTTCTTT.

This CDR3 is CASSPTSGGWDEQFF. Here the CDR3 DNA reads TGTGCCAGCTCACCTACGAGCGGGGGATGGGATGAGCAGTTCTTC. The J gene is TRBJ2-1, the V gene TRBV18, with TRBD2 matching 8 bases. The length of the CDR3 is 15 residues. The junction had 9 bases not matched to a gene; V was cut back by 3 bases and J by 8 bases. CDR1 is KGHSH and CDR2 is LQKENI in the germline V gene. The full variable domain, rest sourced from reference TRBV18 and TRBJ2-1, is NAGVMQNPRHLVRRRGQEARLRCSPMKGHSHVYWYRQLPEEGLKFMVYLQKENIIDESGMPKERFSAEFPKEGPSILRIQQVVRGDSAAYFCASSPTSGGWDEQFFGPGTRLTVL.

The chain is built from TRBV10-1 and TRBJ2-3; D ambiguous. Germline CDR1 WNHNN, CDR2 SYGVQD (reference sequence). The CDR3 extends over 12 amino acids. The germline V and J ends were trimmed by 7 bases and 10 bases, with 15 bases remaining between them. The CDR3 spells CASTSRSNPQYF. The CDR3 DNA follows: TGCGCCAGCACCTCTCGCTCTAACCCGCAGTATTTT.

J is TRBJ2-1 and V is TRBV5-1; 9 bases align to TRBD2. The V gene end was trimmed by 0 bases and the J gene end by 3 bases; junction bases not matched to a gene: 7. CDR3 length: 17 residues. Per germline, CDR1 SGHRS and CDR2 YFSETQ. This chain's CDR3 is CASSLAEGSGSYNEQFF. DNA of the CDR3: TGCGCCAGCAGCTTGGCCGAAGGTAGCGGGAGCTACAATGAGCAGTTCTTC.